This T cell receptor (beta chain) was sequenced during a study of blood T cells in healthy people across ages (dated by TCRdb to the mid-2010s). At the level of the whole study: In model experiments, roughly one uniquely barcoded TCR beta cDNA molecule per two T cells was captured by template switching. To track age-related changes in TCR beta repertoire diversity, the study relied on deep sequencing normalized with unique cDNA molecular identifiers. Donors were grouped into four age groups: young (average 16 years), middle-aged (about 38), aged (roughly 67) and long-lived (approximately 78). To avoid experimental bias, donors of different ages were spread randomly across the sequencing lanes. The study analyzed two additional independent replicas of 1 million unique cDNA reads from the same blood draw for two donors, one aged 18 to 29 and one aged 80 or older.

Library method: 5' RACE. TCRdb names Illumina HiSeq 2500 as the instrument used. A second PCR of roughly 7 to 11 cycles was performed with a sample-barcoded 5' primer and a J-beta primer mix. A unique molecular identifier was introduced onto each TCR beta cDNA molecule by a template-switch 5' adaptor carrying 12 random nucleotides. At least 3 million CDR3-containing paired-end reads were obtained from each sample. All of the RNA was converted into first-strand cDNA using the Mint cDNA synthesis kit, with a TRBC-specific oligonucleotide serving as the primer. Following uracil-DNA glycosylase treatment, a first 18-cycle PCR with universal primers M1SS and BC2_uni_R was performed on all cDNA. Per the authors' processing: Normalization of each sample was performed by random selection of 1 million high-quality reads, each carrying a distinct molecular identifier. Instead of being binned into consensus sequences, reads with shared molecular identifiers were discarded. MiTCR, with a Q25 quality threshold and the strictest error-elimination algorithm, was used for CDR3 identification, clonotype clustering and error correction. A nonparametric unseen species model with Euler transformation was used to estimate lower-bound total TCR beta diversity. In TCRdb, the public reads were trimmed at Q25 with fastp and aligned with MiXCR, with productive beta chains retained. Identical CDR3 proteins give one entry, which carries the most common genes and DNA. TCRdb assigned the V and J calls; the authors' analysis was not used. The sample table contains roughly 1.5 million distinct CDR3 sequences; only one count was recorded for roughly two fifths of them. Jointly, the top ten make up more than 4% of the sample.

The germline V gene (reference sequence) gives CDR1 as DFQATT and CDR2 as SNEGSKA. The CDR3 covers 14 residues, taking in both the cysteine and the phenylalanine. Only CDR3 DNA remains: 42 bases, in frame from the first base. Systemically healthy Caucasian individuals from Russia, roughly 40 in total and aged about 6 to 95 years, were included as donors. Each donor gave around 9 milliliters of peripheral blood, collected into EDTA-treated Vacutainer tubes. Ficoll-Paque density-gradient centrifugation was used to isolate PBMCs, with at least 6.5 million per sample. Trizol reagent was used to extract total RNA from the PBMCs, yielding at least 5 micrograms per sample. For every donor, an aliquot of PBMCs went through flow cytometry to measure the percentages of naive CD45RAhigh/CD27high T cells. Results the study describes overall, beyond this receptor: Because profiling used bulk unsorted PBMCs, naive and antigen-experienced compartments could not be compared conclusively. Observed TCR beta diversity per million T cells fell roughly linearly with age, and a significant reduction was already apparent by age roughly 40. Donor CMV infection status was unknown, potentially confounding age-related changes in expanded clonotypes. The long-lived group showed more naive CD4+ T cells, fewer expanded clones and increased TCR diversity than the aged group, suggesting age selection. The percentage of naive T cells measured by flow cytometry correlated strongly with observed TCR beta diversity. Total diversity estimates from one million sequenced T cells were considered lower bounds and underestimates.

To note about this clonotype: The antigen it recognizes is unknown. Sequence at one end of the junction differs from germline and may be a read error.

The receptor's source is a woman between 18 and 30 years old in good health. Rearrangement joined TRBV20-1 to TRBJ2-1; 7 bases in the middle match TRBD2. What was sequenced was blood. The DNA reads TGCGGTGCTAGAGAGGCGGGAGCCCCAGGTGAGCAGTTCTTC. Translated, this is CGAREAGAPGEQFF.